The rows below give T cell receptor beta chains drawn from one sample of a study of identical twins. Each CDR3 protein is one row after TCRdb ran MiXCR on the 5' RACE reads. Here the sample spans 1.5 million to 2 million distinct CDR3 sequences, around 29% being singletons. The source material was cord blood. These receptors were obtained from a newborn girl in good health. Both conserved end residues are part of each CDR3. Fields, in order: CDR3 DNA, CDR3 protein, clone size, D gene, J gene, V gene. D genes are given only for firm matches. Part of the rows lack a size; the others show once, few, many or a class for expanded clones.

DNA: TGCGGCGTTGAAGGTCCTAGCGGTTCCTACAATGAGCAGTTCTTC
CDR3: CGVEGPSGSYNEQFF
size: NA
D: TRBD2
J: TRBJ2-1
V: TRBV29-1

DNA: TGCAGTGCTAGAGATAGTCGGAACATTCAGTACTTC
CDR3: CSARDSRNIQYF
size: many
D: NA
J: TRBJ2-4
V: TRBV20-1

DNA: TGTGCCAGCAGCCCCGATCGTAGCGGGAGGCCCTACAATGAGCAGTTCTTC
CDR3: CASSPDRSGRPYNEQFF
size: few
D: TRBD2
J: TRBJ2-1
V: TRBV3-1

DNA: TGTGCCAGCAGTTTAAAGGGGGGACTAGCCTACGAGCAGTACTTC
CDR3: CASSLKGGLAYEQYF
size: few
D: TRBD2
J: TRBJ2-7
V: TRBV28

DNA: TGTGCCAGCAGCTTAACCGCAGGGGTATTTCGAGATAATTCACCCCTCCACTTT
CDR3: CASSLTAGVFRDNSPLHF
size: few
D: NA
J: TRBJ1-6
V: TRBV7-9

DNA: TGTGCCAGCCTCGTGAACACTGAAGCTTTCTTT
CDR3: CASLVNTEAFF
size: few
D: NA
J: TRBJ1-1
V: TRBV2

DNA: TGTGCCAGCAGCCAAGATCGCACAGGGTCGGAAAAACTGTTTTTT
CDR3: CASSQDRTGSEKLFF
size: NA
D: NA
J: TRBJ1-4
V: TRBV4-2

DNA: TGTGCCAGTAGTTGGGCATCCGAAGCTTTCTTT
CDR3: CASSWASEAFF
size: NA
D: NA
J: TRBJ1-1
V: TRBV19

DNA: TGCAGTGCTAGACGGGGGACAGGGATGGGATACAATGAGCAGTTCTTC
CDR3: CSARRGTGMGYNEQFF
size: many
D: TRBD1
J: TRBJ2-1
V: TRBV20-1

DNA: TGTGCCAGCAGTTTCTGGACAGGGTGGAATGAGCAGTACTTC
CDR3: CASSFWTGWNEQYF
size: NA
D: TRBD1
J: TRBJ2-7
V: TRBV28